This TCR beta chain stems from a study of blood T cell repertoires in COVID-19. The germline CDR1 and CDR2 sequences are LGHNA and YSLEER. The CDR3 is made up of 15 amino acids. V gave up 3 bases and J gave up 1 base; unmatched junction bases: 1. The protocol was immunoSEQ multiplex PCR, while the TCRdb copy is restricted to in-frame clones and leaves out a portion. This table holds roughly 520,000 clones, approximately 90% found once. Sequenced input: PBMCs or T cells enriched from blood (not recorded which). The receptor was isolated from a woman aged 40-49 years who had recovered from COVID-19. The chain couples TRBV4-3 to TRBJ2-1; 9 bases agree with TRBD2. The CDR3 reads CASSQGLASYNEQFF. The CDR3 DNA sequence: TGCGCCAGCAGCCAGGGACTAGCATCCTACAATGAGCAGTTCTTC.